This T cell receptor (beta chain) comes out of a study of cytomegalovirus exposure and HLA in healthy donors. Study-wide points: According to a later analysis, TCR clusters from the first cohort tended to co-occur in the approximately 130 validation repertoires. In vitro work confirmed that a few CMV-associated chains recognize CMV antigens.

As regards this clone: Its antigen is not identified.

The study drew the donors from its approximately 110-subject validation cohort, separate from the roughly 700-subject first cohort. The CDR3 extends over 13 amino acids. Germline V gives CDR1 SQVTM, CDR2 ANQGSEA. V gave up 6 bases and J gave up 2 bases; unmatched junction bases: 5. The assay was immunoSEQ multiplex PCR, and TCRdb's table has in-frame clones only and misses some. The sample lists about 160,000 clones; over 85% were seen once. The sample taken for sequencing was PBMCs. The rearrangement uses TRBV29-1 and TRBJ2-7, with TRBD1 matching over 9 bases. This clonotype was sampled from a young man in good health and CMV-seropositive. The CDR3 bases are TGCAGCGTGGCTGGACAGGGGACCTACGAGCAGTACTTC. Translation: CSVAGQGTYEQYF.